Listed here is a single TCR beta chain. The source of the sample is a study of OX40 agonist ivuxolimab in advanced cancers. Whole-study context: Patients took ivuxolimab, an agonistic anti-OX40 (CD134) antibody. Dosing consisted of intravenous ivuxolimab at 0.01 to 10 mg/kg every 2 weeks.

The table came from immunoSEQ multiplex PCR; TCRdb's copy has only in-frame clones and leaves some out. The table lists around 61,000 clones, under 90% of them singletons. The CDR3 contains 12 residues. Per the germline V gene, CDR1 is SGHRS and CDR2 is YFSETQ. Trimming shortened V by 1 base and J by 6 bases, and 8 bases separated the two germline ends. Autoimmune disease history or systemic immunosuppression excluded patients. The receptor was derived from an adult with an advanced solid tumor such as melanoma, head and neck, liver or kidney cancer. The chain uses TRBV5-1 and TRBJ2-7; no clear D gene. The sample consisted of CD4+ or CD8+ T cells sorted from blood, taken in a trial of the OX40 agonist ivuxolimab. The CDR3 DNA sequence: TGCGCCAGCAGCTTGCCCCCGGGCGAGCAGTACTTC. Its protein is CASSLPPGEQYF.